This T cell receptor (beta chain) was identified during a study of molecular identifiers for immune sequencing clone quantification. Germline V CDR1 and CDR2: SNHLY, FYNNEI. This CDR3 spans 13 amino acids. Trimming left V 0 bases short and J 10 bases short, with 12 bases between. This clonotype was counted a few times. Its matching antigen is unknown. Study conclusions and caveats: Clone sizes that are highly expanded could be underestimated when identical TCR molecules share a barcode. Over 98% of effector molecules, yet under 1% of naive-cell molecules, were held by clones above 20 RNA copies.

In TCRdb, the PCR reads were re-called with MiXCR into one record per CDR3 protein. The top ten clones hold around 0.86% of a sample with about half a million distinct CDR3 sequences, about 22% of them seen once. The chain employs TRBV2 and TRBJ2-5, with D possibly matching TRBD2 (5 bases). The sample comprised naive CD8+ T cells from blood, with Jurkat cell RNA spiked in. Documented subset: FACS-sorted CD8+CD4-CCR7+CD45RA+ naive T cells. The source of this sequence is a human donor in good health. Some libraries in this study had Jurkat cell RNA spiked in. The CDR3 region has the DNA TGTGCCAGCAGTGAAGCACCTAGCCGGGACCAGTACTTC. Translating gives CASSEAPSRDQYF.